Listed below are T cell receptor beta chains from one sample, sequenced in a study of T cell repertoires in cytomegalovirus infection. MiXCR, applied by TCRdb to the reads, yields one record per CDR3 protein. This repertoire shows fewer than 1,000,000 distinct CDR3 sequences, approximately 30% found once; its top ten account for around an eighth. No antigen has been identified for these receptors. Sequencing used cultured CD8+ T cells from PBMCs, obtained from culture after CMV antigen stimulation. These receptors all come from a human donor in good health (CMV status not recorded). Some clones in this sample may be carry-over from other donors' samples. Each CDR3 is given with its conserved first and last residue. A D gene is named only where the DNA matches it firmly. A clone size is listed for some rows: how often the clone was seen (once, few, many), or a class if it is expanded.

clone_size j_call v_call d_call cdr3_nt cdr3_aa
- TRBJ2-1 TRBV6-2/TRBV6-3 - TGTGCCAGCGGTGAGGGCGGTGTGCAGTTCTTC CASGEGGVQFF
- TRBJ1-1 TRBV5-6 - TGTGCCAGCAGCTTGGAGCCAGCCGAAGCTTTCTTT CASSLEPAEAFF
- TRBJ1-1 TRBV7-3 TRBD1 TGTGCCAGCAGCTCGTGGACAGGGGGCTCCGGGAACACTGAAGCTTTCTTT CASSSWTGGSGNTEAFF
many TRBJ2-1 TRBV7-2 - TGTGCCAGCAGCTTAGTTACAGGGCACAATGAGCAGTTCTTC CASSLVTGHNEQFF
- TRBJ2-3 TRBV7-6 TRBD2 TGTGCCAGCAGCTTAGTAGGGCTAGCGGGGTCAAAGGATACGCAGTATTTT CASSLVGLAGSKDTQYF
few TRBJ2-1 TRBV15 - TGTGCCACCAATACCGCGGGCGCCGCGTTCTACAATGAGCAGTTCTTC CATNTAGAAFYNEQFF
- TRBJ1-2 TRBV19 - TGTGCCAGTAGCCGTGGGGGGTCGTCGCAACTCTATGGCTACACCTTC CASSRGGSSQLYGYTF
- TRBJ1-1 TRBV20-1 TRBD1 TGCAGTGCTAGAGCAAGGGTGGGCAGGGGGCGGAATGAAGCTTTCTTT CSARARVGRGRNEAFF
few TRBJ2-5 TRBV4-1 - TGCGCCAGCAGCCAAGAGGCCAGGGAAGAGACCCAGTACTTC CASSQEAREETQYF
few TRBJ2-7 TRBV5-5 - TGTGCCAGCAGCTTTGAGCGGGCCTACGAGCAGTACTTC CASSFERAYEQYF
- TRBJ2-7 TRBV6-2/TRBV6-3 - TGTGCCAGCAGTTACGTTTACCAGGGCTCCTACGAGCAGTACTTC CASSYVYQGSYEQYF
many TRBJ2-3 TRBV7-9 TRBD2 TGTGCCAGCATCGAACTAGCGGGGAGCACAGATACGCAGTATTTT CASIELAGSTDTQYF
- TRBJ2-7 TRBV6-5 TRBD2 TGTGCCAGCAGCCGGGGACTAGCGGAAGGGCAGTACTTC CASSRGLAEGQYF
few TRBJ1-5 TRBV5-6 - TGTGCCAGCAGCGAAGACCGGGACGAAGATCAGCCCCAGCATTTT CASSEDRDEDQPQHF
- TRBJ1-2 TRBV7-3 - TGTACCAGCAGCCCCGGGGTCTATGGCTACACCTTC CTSSPGVYGYTF
- TRBJ2-3 TRBV29-1 - TGCAGTGGGGTCGGGGACGGCACAGATACGCAGTATTTT CSGVGDGTDTQYF
few TRBJ1-1 TRBV5-5 - TGTGCCAGCAGCCCCACGACAGGGAACACTGAAGCTTTCTTT CASSPTTGNTEAFF
- TRBJ2-1 TRBV6-6 - TGTGCCATCAGTTACAACGGTATAGGGCGGTCCTACAATGAGCAGTTCTTC CAISYNGIGRSYNEQFF
once TRBJ1-1 TRBV6-4 - TGTGCCAGCAGGCAAAGGGAGTTTTCGAACACTGAAGCTTTCTTT CASRQREFSNTEAFF
few TRBJ2-3 TRBV6-6 - TGTGCCAGCAGTTACGCTAATCCTAGCACAGATACGCAGTATTTT CASSYANPSTDTQYF
many TRBJ2-5 TRBV7-7 TRBD2 TGTGCTAGCAGCCCCCGGCCCCGGACTAGTGGCGAGACCCAGTACTTC CASSPRPRTSGETQYF
- TRBJ2-7 TRBV7-9 - TGTGCCAGCAACATTTCCACCGGTCTCCACGAGCAGTACTTC CASNISTGLHEQYF
few TRBJ2-7 TRBV7-9 - TGTGCCAGCAGCTTATCCTCGGGGGCGAAACGGTCCAGGCGGGAGCAGTACTTC CASSLSSGAKRSRREQYF
- TRBJ1-5 TRBV4-1 - TGCGCCAGCAGCCAAGATCAAACGGCTAATCAGCCCCAGCATTTT CASSQDQTANQPQHF
many TRBJ1-1 TRBV20-1 TRBD1 TGCAGTGCTAGAAAAGCCGGGACAGGATTGAACACTGAAGCTTTCTTT CSARKAGTGLNTEAFF
few TRBJ2-1 TRBV20-1 - TGCAGTGCTAGGGGGGCAGTCAATGAGCAGTTCTTC CSARGAVNEQFF
- TRBJ2-5 TRBV7-8 - TGTGCCAGCACCATCCGAGGGCTGTGGGAGACCCAGTACTTC CASTIRGLWETQYF
few TRBJ2-1 TRBV7-9 TRBD1 TGTGCCAGCAGCTCGGGGACAGGGGGAAGCTTACTCTCGTTCTTC CASSSGTGGSLLSFF
- TRBJ1-6 TRBV6-5 - TGTGCCAGCAGTTACAACGAGGGCCCGAATTCACCCCTCCACTTT CASSYNEGPNSPLHF
few TRBJ2-5 TRBV7-9 - TGTGCCAGCAGCTCTGAGTTAGGGGAGACCCAGTACTTC CASSSELGETQYF
- TRBJ1-1 TRBV6-1 - TGTGCCAGCAGTGAAGGGGGGGAGGCTTTCTTT CASSEGGEAFF
few TRBJ2-5 TRBV7-9 - TGTGCCAGCAGCTTAGTAGTCGGGTACCAAGAGACCCAGTACTTC CASSLVVGYQETQYF
- TRBJ1-1 TRBV6-2/TRBV6-3 - TGTGCCAGCAGTTACGGAGGGGCCGGGAACACTGAAGCTTTCTTT CASSYGGAGNTEAFF
- TRBJ1-2 TRBV10-3 - TGTGCCATCAGTGAGGGGGCGCCAGGTGGCTTCACCTTC CAISEGAPGGFTF
- TRBJ2-2 TRBV29-1 - TGCAGCGTTGGGAGGGCCGGGGAGCTGTTTTTT CSVGRAGELFF
few TRBJ1-5 TRBV19 - TGTGCCAGTAGTATCCGAAGACAGCTGAATCAGCCCCAGCATTTT CASSIRRQLNQPQHF
- TRBJ2-5 TRBV5-6 TRBD1 TGTGCCAGCACCCAGGGGGCTAGCTGGACCCAGTACTTC CASTQGASWTQYF
- TRBJ2-1 TRBV4-1 - TGCGCCAGCAGCCCGACCCCCGGGACTGAGCAGTTCTTC CASSPTPGTEQFF
- TRBJ2-5 TRBV7-6 - TGTGCCAGCAGCTTAGGGCCCGAGAACTTC CASSLGPENF
- TRBJ2-7 TRBV12-3/TRBV12-4 TRBD2 TGTGCCAGCAGCCCTGGGACTATTCACTACGAGCAGTACTTC CASSPGTIHYEQYF
few TRBJ2-7 TRBV14 TRBD1 TGTGCCAGCAGCCCGGGAATGGGACAGTACCCCTACGAGCAGTACTTC CASSPGMGQYPYEQYF
- TRBJ2-1 TRBV25-1 - TGTGCCAGCAGTGAATTAACTGACTACAATGAGCAGTTCTTC CASSELTDYNEQFF
many TRBJ1-1 TRBV7-8 - TGTGCCAGCAGCTCACCGGACGGATGGAACACTGAAGCTTTCTTT CASSSPDGWNTEAFF
- TRBJ2-1 TRBV6-6 TRBD2 TGTGCCAGCAGTTACTCCGTAGCGGGGGGGCTCTACAATGAGCAGTTCTTC CASSYSVAGGLYNEQFF
many TRBJ2-7 TRBV12-3/TRBV12-4 - TGTGCCAGCAGTTTCGGCGGGAAAATCCACGAGCAGTACTTC CASSFGGKIHEQYF
- TRBJ1-6 TRBV18 - TGTGCCAGCTCACCCGAGGGGACCCCTCCTAATTCACCCCTCCACTTT CASSPEGTPPNSPLHF
- TRBJ2-2 TRBV12-5 - TGTGCTAGTGGTTTGGTAGCAGGGCCGAACACCGGGGAGCTGTTTTTT CASGLVAGPNTGELFF